The 20 T cell receptor beta chains below all came from one sample that was sequenced in a study of response to subunit inactivated influenza vaccine (dated by TCRdb to 2016 to 2019). Receptor amplification or capture employed RT-PCR. Instrument on record: Illumina HiSeq 2500. Starting from the raw public reads, TCRdb applied fastp trimming at Q25, assembled clones with MiXCR and retained in-frame beta chains. Rows merge per CDR3 protein into single entries with the most common DNA and genes. The sample has about 240,000 distinct CDR3 sequences on record, 10% to 15% of them singletons. Clones ranked in the top ten supply about 8% of the sample. Sample: non-naive T cells sorted from PBMCs, taken approximately 15 days before vaccination. Interpreted using the paper, the cell subset or site label stands for: memory T cell fraction. These receptors originate from a man over 45 who received an inactivated influenza vaccine. Donor details come from another sample of the same person, matched by shared clones.

This clonotype was seen only a few times. V is TRBV6-2 or TRBV6-3 and J is TRBJ2-3; D is unclear. Trimming pared 6 bases from V and 0 bases from J, leaving 19 bases between. Per germline, CDR1 MNHEY and CDR2 SVGEGT. This CDR3 contains 17 residues. CDR3 amino acids: CASSRRVGAWSTDTQYF. In DNA form, the CDR3 reads TGTGCCAGCAGCCGACGTGTGGGTGCGTGGAGCACAGATACGCAGTATTTT.

The table lists this clonotype with a few counts. The chain recombines TRBV20-1 with TRBJ1-5, with unresolved D. The CDR3 extends over 13 amino acids. Trimming cost V 7 bases and J 0 bases, with 10 bases left between them. In germline, CDR1 is DFQATT, CDR2 SNEGSKA (reference sequence). The CDR3 region is CSVVGRSNQPQHF. The CDR3 nucleotides are TGCAGTGTGGTCGGCCGTAGCAATCAGCCCCAGCATTTT.

CDR3 sequence: CASGRASPGGYTF. CDR3 bases: TGTGCCAGCGGAAGGGCAAGCCCGGGTGGCTACACCTTC. The chain is built from TRBV12-3 or TRBV12-4 and TRBJ1-2; D remains ambiguous. The CDR3 is made up of 13 amino acids. V was shortened by 8 bases and J by 7 bases, with 17 bases between the two germline ends.

The sample holds a few counts of this clonotype. The rearrangement joins TRBV13 to TRBJ2-7; D possibly corresponds to TRBD2 (6 bases). The CDR3 has 14 residues. The V end lost 5 bases, the J end lost 2 bases, and 13 bases lay between the germline ends. From germline, CDR1 is PRHDT and CDR2 FYEKMQ (reference sequence). CDR3 bases: TGTGCCAGCAGCCCAAGAGGAGGGGCCTACGAGCAGTACTTC. Translating gives CASSPRGGAYEQYF.

The V and J genes are TRBV27 and TRBJ2-7; D is perhaps TRBD2 (7 bases). This CDR3 contains 13 residues. Germline loops: CDR1 MNHEY, CDR2 SMNVEV (reference sequence). Trimming left V 8 bases short and J 2 bases short, with 13 bases between. The CDR3 loop reads CASSGRGTYEQYF. As DNA, the CDR3 is TGTGCCAGCTCGGGGAGGGGGACCTACGAGCAGTACTTC.

This clonotype was detected many times. The rearrangement joins TRBV5-5 to TRBJ2-3, with 7 nucleotides matching TRBD1. The V and J ends lost 1 base and 0 bases, in that order; junction bases with no gene match: 2. The CDR3 extends over 15 amino acids. CDR1 and CDR2 (germline): SGHKS, YYEKEE (reference sequence). The CDR3 loop reads CASSLSTGSTDTQYF. The CDR3 bases are TGTGCCAGCAGCTTGTCGACAGGGAGCACAGATACGCAGTATTTT. Variable domain in full (rest from reference TRBV5-5 and TRBJ2-3): DAGVTQSPTHLIKTRGQQVTLRCSPISGHKSVSWYQQVLGQGPQFIFQYYEKEERGRGNFPDRFSARQFPNYSSELNVNALLLGDSALYLCASSLSTGSTDTQYFGPGTRLTVL.

The sample holds a few counts of this clonotype. The chain links TRBV10-3 to TRBJ2-7, with TRBD2 matching 9 bases. Germline V gene sequence: CDR1 ENHRY, CDR2 SYGVKD. V lost 2 bases to trimming and J lost 3 bases; unmatched junction nucleotides: 8. This CDR3 is built from 16 residues. CDR3 sequence reads: CAISEGPGTSLYEQYF. The CDR3 DNA follows: TGTGCCATCAGTGAGGGCCCCGGGACTAGCCTCTACGAGCAGTACTTC.

J is TRBJ2-1 and V is TRBV9; 8 bases align to TRBD2. CDR1 is SGDLS, CDR2 YYNGEE, per germline. The CDR3 runs to 15 residues. The trim removed 0 bases at V and 4 bases at J, leaving 3 bases unmatched. As DNA, the CDR3 is TGTGCCAGCAGCGTAGGCCAGCGGGGGTACAATGAGCAGTTCTTC. Protein sequence: CASSVGQRGYNEQFF.

This clonotype was counted only a few times. The genes are TRBV5-1 and TRBJ1-1; D is possibly TRBD1 (5 bases). Germline V gene data show CDR1 as SGHRS and CDR2 as YFSETQ. Trimming stripped 0 bases from V and 3 bases from J, with 21 bases between. The CDR3 runs to 18 residues. CDR3 region: CASSLALWDAGGYTEAFF. DNA of the CDR3: TGCGCCAGCAGCTTGGCTCTTTGGGACGCCGGTGGGTACACTGAAGCTTTCTTT.

At least ten counts were recorded for this clonotype. The chain links TRBV5-1 to TRBJ2-1; a weak D match, TRBD1 (6 bases). The germline V gene encodes CDR1 SGHRS and CDR2 YFSETQ. The CDR3 loop spans 14 amino acids. V was clipped by 4 bases and J by 8 bases, with 16 bases between them. CDR3 DNA: TGCGCCAGCAGCCCCGGGACACGGCCCCATGAGCAGTTCTTC. Amino acids: CASSPGTRPHEQFF.

This clonotype has more than one count but fewer than ten. The chain joins TRBV20-1 to TRBJ2-1; D remains unclear. Germline CDR1 reads DFQATT; CDR2 reads SNEGSKA (reference sequence). The CDR3 totals 13 residues. The V end lost 6 bases, the J end lost 7 bases, and 16 bases lay between the germline ends. The chain's CDR3 is CSAAEGHGNEQFF. CDR3 DNA sequence: TGCAGTGCCGCAGAAGGCCACGGGAATGAGCAGTTCTTC.

This clonotype has just a few counts. The V and J genes are TRBV24-1 and TRBJ2-5, with D unresolved. The CDR3 contains 15 residues. Germline loops: CDR1 KGHDR, CDR2 SFDVKD. V gave up 2 bases and J gave up 2 bases, with 11 bases separating them. CDR3 loop: CATSDWADAQETQYF. CDR3 coding DNA: TGTGCCACCAGTGATTGGGCAGACGCACAAGAGACCCAGTACTTC.

This clonotype was observed a few times. CDR3 bases: TGTGCCACCAGCGGACGGGGGGCAATAACTAATGAAAAACTGTTTTTT. Protein sequence: CATSGRGAITNEKLFF. The chain employs TRBV15 and TRBJ1-4, with D maybe TRBD1 (6 bases). This CDR3 region has 16 residues. Per the germline V gene, CDR1 is LNHNV and CDR2 is YYDKDF (reference sequence). V was trimmed by 5 bases and J by 1 base, leaving 14 bases between them.

V usage is TRBV6-5 and J usage is TRBJ1-6; TRBD1 matches 9 bases. Germline V gene sequence: CDR1 MNHEY, CDR2 SVGAGI. The CDR3 extends over 14 amino acids. J was trimmed by 9 bases and V by 5 bases; bases with no gene match: 5. The CDR3 region has the DNA TGTGCCAGCAGTAACAGGGGGCAGGGTTCACCCCTCCACTTT. Amino acids: CASSNRGQGSPLHF.

The CDR3 region is CASSLDRGDNEQFF. CDR3 in DNA: TGCGCCAGCAGCTTAGACAGGGGCGACAATGAGCAGTTCTTC. The chain uses TRBV5-1 and TRBJ2-1; 8 bases map to TRBD1. Trimming cost V 2 bases and J 5 bases; bases outside gene matches: 3. The CDR3 length is 14 residues. The V gene's germline CDR1 is SGHRS and CDR2 YFSETQ.

V is TRBV10-3 and J is TRBJ2-7; D tentatively reads TRBD1 or TRBD2 (5 bases each). Germline assignment: CDR1 ENHRY and CDR2 SYGVKD. V dropped 0 bases and J dropped 6 bases, with 15 bases sitting between them. The CDR3 has 15 residues. CDR3 DNA: TGTGCCATCAGTGAGTCCGGAGGTCAGGGCGGCGAGCAGTACTTC. This encodes CAISESGGQGGEQYF.

This clonotype has more than one count but fewer than ten. This rearrangement joins TRBV6-2 or TRBV6-3 to TRBJ2-3; 8 nucleotides align to TRBD2. This CDR3 has 18 residues. Trimming at V came to 4 bases and at J to 0 bases, leaving 12 bases not matched to a gene. From germline, CDR1 is MNHEY and CDR2 SVGEGT. CDR3 nucleotide sequence: TGTGCCAGCAGTTTTCCTGGAAGCGGGGGTATTAGCACAGATACGCAGTATTTT. It codes for CASSFPGSGGISTDTQYF.

The chain couples TRBV4-3 to TRBJ1-5; D uncertain. The germline V gene encodes CDR1 LGHNA and CDR2 YSLEER. V was clipped by 0 bases and J by 1 base, with 4 bases between them. CDR3 length equals 14 residues. The CDR3 is CASSQDMSNQPQHF. CDR3 bases: TGCGCCAGCAGCCAAGACATGAGCAATCAGCCCCAGCATTTT.

The table lists this clonotype with a few counts. The rearrangement links TRBV5-6 to TRBJ2-3; possibly TRBD2 for D (6 bases). Trimming cost V 5 bases and J 2 bases, with 15 bases left between them. This CDR3 has 15 amino acids. Germline V gene sequence: CDR1 SGHDT, CDR2 YYEEEE. DNA for the CDR3: TGTGCCAGCAGGGAGGGACGGCCCCTCACAGATACGCAGTATTTT. It translates to CASREGRPLTDTQYF. The full variable domain, completed using reference TRBV5-6 and TRBJ2-3, is DAGVTQSPTHLIKTRGQQVTLRCSPKSGHDTVSWYQQALGQGPQFIFQYYEEEERQRGNFPDRFSGHQFPNYSSELNVNALLLGDSALYLCASREGRPLTDTQYFGPGTRLTVL.

This clonotype came up many times. This chain uses TRBV5-1 with TRBJ2-2; TRBD1 aligns across 8 bases. The CDR3 is 15 residues long. Losses at the gene ends were 0 bases for V and 7 bases for J; bases not matched to a gene: 5. Germline assignment: CDR1 SGHRS and CDR2 YFSETQ. The CDR3 DNA follows: TGCGCCAGCAGCTTGGGACAGGGGACAGGCGGGGAGCTGTTTTTT. Its translation is CASSLGQGTGGELFF.